The 15 T cell receptor beta chains below all came from one sample that was sequenced in a study of neoadjuvant nivolumab and ipilimumab in lung cancer (dated by TCRdb to about 2020). Explained via the paper, the time point label denotes: at surgical resection after neoadjuvant nivolumab +/- ipilimumab. Libraries came from the immunoSEQ multiplex PCR assay. TCRdb obtained this table from immuneACCESS and retained in-frame rearrangements with V and J assigned. These tables miss some clones; where compared with another copy, unresolved V genes account for less than half of the shortfall, and the remainder is unexplained. For this sample there are over 25,000 clones; 70% to 80% appear just once. Approximately 18% of the sample rests with the top ten. Here the sequenced sample was tumor tissue, taken after neoadjuvant nivolumab, alone or with ipilimumab, at or shortly before surgery. The receptors here all came from an adult with non-small cell lung cancer.

The chain is built from TRBV19 and TRBJ1-5; a possible D gene is TRBD1 (6 bases). With 5 bases removed from V and 7 bases from J, the gap between germline ends came to 12 bases. In germline, CDR1 is LNHDA, CDR2 SQIVND (reference sequence). The CDR3 sequence is 13 residues long. The CDR3 protein is CASSPRGGQPQHF. DNA for the CDR3: TGTGCCAGTAGTCCGAGGGGGGGACAGCCCCAGCATTTT.

The chain links TRBV11-2 to TRBJ2-1; 7 nucleotides agree with TRBD1. The J segment lost 7 bases and the V segment lost 6 bases, leaving 12 bases of the junction unmatched. There are 15 residues in the CDR3. Germline values: CDR1 SGHAT, CDR2 FQNNGV. The CDR3, as DNA: TGTGCCAGCAGGCCCGGGACAGTGGCGGATAATGAGCAGTTCTTC. It encodes CASRPGTVADNEQFF. The full variable domain, its missing parts supplied by reference TRBV11-2 and TRBJ2-1, is EAGVAQSPRYKIIEKRQSVAFWCNPISGHATLYWYQQILGQGPKLLIQFQNNGVVDDSQLPKDRFSAERLKGVDSTLKIQPAKLEDSAVYLCASRPGTVADNEQFFGPGTRLTVL.

The V gene is TRBV30, the J gene TRBJ2-7; TRBD1 aligns across 12 bases. This CDR3 spans 12 amino acids. Germline V CDR1 and CDR2: GTSNPN, SVGIG (reference sequence). The trim removed 5 bases at V and 9 bases at J, leaving 5 bases unmatched. This chain's CDR3 is CAWAGTGGLQYF. The CDR3 DNA reads TGTGCCTGGGCGGGGACAGGGGGCTTGCAGTACTTC.

The V and J genes are TRBV7-9 and TRBJ2-2, with a weak D call TRBD2 (6 bases). V dropped 4 bases and J dropped 0 bases, with 21 bases sitting between them. The CDR3 contains 19 residues. Germline V gene data show CDR1 as SEHNR and CDR2 as FQNEAQ (reference sequence). CDR3 coding DNA: TGTGCCAGCAGCTACCCGGGACCTTGGGGACTTACGAACACCGGGGAGCTGTTTTTT. It codes for CASSYPGPWGLTNTGELFF.

The chain couples TRBV27 to TRBJ1-6; no clear D. The V and J ends lost 5 bases and 0 bases respectively, with 20 bases between them. CDR3 length: 19 amino acids. The V gene's germline CDR1 is MNHEY and CDR2 SMNVEV (reference sequence). The CDR3 region is CASSRRIGRTSSYNSPLHF. The DNA of the CDR3 is TGTGCCAGCAGTCGCCGAATCGGGCGGACCAGCTCCTATAATTCACCCCTCCACTTT.

The chain couples TRBV4-1 to TRBJ2-2; D call uncertain. This CDR3 comprises 16 residues. CDR1 is MGHRA and CDR2 is YSYEKL in the germline V gene. The V end lost 3 bases, the J end lost 1 base, and 12 bases lay between the germline ends. The CDR3 here is CASSQFTARNTGELFF. CDR3 bases: TGCGCCAGCAGCCAGTTCACAGCCAGGAACACCGGGGAGCTGTTTTTT.

The gene calls are TRBV11-1 and TRBJ1-2, with 9 bases matching TRBD1. CDR1 is SGHAT and CDR2 is FQDESV in the germline V gene (reference sequence). With V trimmed by 5 bases and J by 4 bases, 8 bases remained unmatched. The CDR3 has 15 amino acids. The CDR3 nucleotides read TGTGCCAGCAGCCCGGGGACAGGGAATACCTATGGCTACACCTTC. Protein sequence: CASSPGTGNTYGYTF.

This clone was seen a handful of times. J is TRBJ2-5 and V is TRBV2; no firm D call. Trimming took off 1 base at V and 4 bases at J, with 4 bases between the two ends. CDR3 length equals 12 residues. The germline V gene has CDR1 SNHLY and CDR2 FYNNEI. The CDR3 nucleotides read TGTGCCAGCAGTGAAGTGGGAGAGACCCAGTACTTC. As protein: CASSEVGETQYF.

V gene TRBV2 combines with J gene TRBJ2-3; the D is unclear. V was cut by 5 bases and J by 4 bases, with 4 bases left in between. CDR1 and CDR2 from the germline V gene are SNHLY and FYNNEI. The CDR3 spans 11 residues. DNA of the CDR3: TGTGCCAGCAGTTTAGCAGATACGCAGTATTTT. This codes for CASSLADTQYF.

The chain uses TRBV7-9 and TRBJ1-2; a possible D gene is TRBD1 (5 bases). This CDR3 comprises 15 residues. Trimming cost V 1 base and J 2 bases, with 11 bases left between them. Germline CDR1 SEHNR, CDR2 FQNEAQ (reference sequence). CDR3 sequence reads: CASSLGPGRNYGYTF. CDR3 DNA: TGTGCCAGCAGCTTAGGCCCAGGGAGAAACTATGGCTACACCTTC.

DNA of the CDR3: TGTGCCAGCAGCCAAGTCCTCAGGAGCTCCTACAATGAGCAGTTCTTC. Its translation: CASSQVLRSSYNEQFF. The V call is TRBV4-2, the J call TRBJ2-1, with D unresolved. This CDR3 has 16 amino acids. Between the trimmed V and J ends, which lost 1 base and 0 bases, there was a span of 10 bases. Germline assignment: CDR1 LGHNA and CDR2 YNFKEQ.

The gene calls are TRBV7-3 and TRBJ2-2; tentative D call: TRBD1 (5 bases). The CDR3 has 15 amino acids. The V end was cut by 2 bases, the J end by 7 bases, with 14 bases between. The germline V gene encodes CDR1 SGHTA and CDR2 FQGTGA. CDR3 region: CASSLVQGSNGELFF. The CDR3 DNA reads as TGTGCCAGCAGCTTAGTTCAGGGATCCAACGGGGAGCTGTTTTTT.

The rearrangement links TRBV28 to TRBJ1-5, with 8 bases that match TRBD1. Germline lookup yields CDR1 MDHEN and CDR2 SYDVKM. CDR3 length: 14 amino acids. The junction had 8 bases not matched to a gene; V was cut back by 7 bases and J by 6 bases. CDR3 sequence reads: CASTSPGGGQPQHF. The CDR3 bases are TGTGCCAGCACTTCTCCAGGGGGCGGTCAGCCCCAGCATTTT. Full variable domain (outside the CDR3, taken from reference TRBV28 and TRBJ1-5): DVKVTQSSRYLVKRTGEKVFLECVQDMDHENMFWYRQDPGLGLRLIYFSYDVKMKEKGDIPEGYSVSREKKERFSLILESASTNQTSMYLCASTSPGGGQPQHFGDGTRLSIL.

The chain uses TRBV4-1 and TRBJ1-2; 8 bases agree with TRBD1. The CDR3 covers 20 residues. V trimming: 3 bases; J trimming: 2 bases; junction bases outside the gene matches: 20. The V gene's germline CDR1 is MGHRA and CDR2 YSYEKL. The CDR3 is CASSHELLQGAKRLNYGYTF. In DNA form, the CDR3 reads TGCGCCAGCAGCCACGAACTGCTCCAGGGGGCTAAGCGACTGAACTATGGCTACACCTTC.

The sample holds a few counts of this clone. The chain couples TRBV5-4 to TRBJ1-1, with a possible D match to TRBD1 (5 bases). This CDR3 spans 17 amino acids. Germline values: CDR1 SGHNT, CDR2 YYREEE (reference sequence). Trimming removed 0 bases at V and 0 bases at J, with 15 bases between. CDR3 sequence (DNA): TGTGCCAGCAGCTTGGGGCAGGGCTTTGCCTTGAACACTGAAGCTTTCTTT. Its protein is CASSLGQGFALNTEAFF.